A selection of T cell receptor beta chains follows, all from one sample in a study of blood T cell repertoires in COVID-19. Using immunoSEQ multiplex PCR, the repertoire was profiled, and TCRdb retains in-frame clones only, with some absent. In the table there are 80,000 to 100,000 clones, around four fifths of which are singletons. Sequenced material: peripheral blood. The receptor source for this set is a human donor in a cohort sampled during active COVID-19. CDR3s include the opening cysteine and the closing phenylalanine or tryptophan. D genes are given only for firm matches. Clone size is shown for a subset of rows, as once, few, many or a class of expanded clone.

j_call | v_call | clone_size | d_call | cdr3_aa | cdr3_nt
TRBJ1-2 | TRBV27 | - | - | CASSLLAGGDYGYTF | TGTGCCAGCAGTTTATTAGCGGGGGGCGACTATGGCTACACCTTC
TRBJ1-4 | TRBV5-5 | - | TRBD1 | CASSARQGGGNEKLFF | TGTGCCAGCAGCGCCCGACAGGGGGGGGGTAATGAAAAACTGTTTTTT
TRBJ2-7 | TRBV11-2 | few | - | CASSFVDSTYEQYF | TGTGCCAGCAGCTTTGTAGACAGCACCTACGAGCAGTACTTC
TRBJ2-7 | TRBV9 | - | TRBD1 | CASSVTPGGHYEQYF | TGTGCCAGCAGTGTGACTCCAGGGGGCCACTACGAGCAGTACTTC
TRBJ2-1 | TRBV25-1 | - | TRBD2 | CASSGPSGRANNEQFF | TGTGCCAGCAGTGGGCCTAGCGGGAGGGCCAATAATGAGCAGTTCTTC
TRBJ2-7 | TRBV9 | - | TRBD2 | CASSTGLAGGTYEQYF | TGTGCCAGCAGCACCGGACTAGCGGGAGGTACCTACGAGCAGTACTTC
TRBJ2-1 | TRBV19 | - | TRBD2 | CASRTSGGRSYNEQFF | TGTGCCAGTAGGACTAGCGGGGGTCGCTCCTACAATGAGCAGTTCTTC
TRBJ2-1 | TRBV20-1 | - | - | CSASPIPSSYNEQFF | TGCAGTGCTAGTCCTATCCCGAGCTCCTACAATGAGCAGTTCTTC
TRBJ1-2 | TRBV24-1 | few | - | CATSEGGDRPYGYTF | TGTGCCACCAGTGAGGGGGGTGACAGACCCTATGGCTACACCTTC
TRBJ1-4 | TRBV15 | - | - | CATSRVRGSGEKLFF | TGTGCCACCAGCAGAGTTAGAGGGTCGGGTGAAAAACTGTTTTTT
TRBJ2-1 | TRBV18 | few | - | CASSPAYFREQFF | TGTGCCAGCTCACCAGCCTACTTTCGCGAGCAGTTCTTC
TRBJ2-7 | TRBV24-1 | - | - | CATSDLPGSYEQYF | TGTGCCACCAGTGATTTGCCAGGATCCTACGAGCAGTACTTC
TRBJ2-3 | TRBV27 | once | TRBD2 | CASRLAGGSGTQYF | TGTGCCAGCCGACTAGCGGGGGGGTCAGGTACGCAGTATTTT
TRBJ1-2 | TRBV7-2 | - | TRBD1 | CASRSANYRGHYGYTF | TGTGCCAGCAGATCGGCGAACTACAGGGGACACTATGGCTACACCTTC
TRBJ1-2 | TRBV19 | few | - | CASSVLPGERDYGYTF | TGTGCCAGTAGTGTATTACCAGGGGAACGTGACTATGGCTACACCTTC
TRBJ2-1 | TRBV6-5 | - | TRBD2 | CASTPTSLFPNEQFF | TGTGCCAGCACTCCGACTAGCTTATTCCCCAATGAGCAGTTCTTC
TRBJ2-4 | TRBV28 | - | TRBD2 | CASSLIGWGGNIQYF | TGTGCCAGCAGTTTGATAGGGTGGGGAGGGAACATTCAGTACTTC
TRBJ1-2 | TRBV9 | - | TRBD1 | CASSRGQGSYTF | TGTGCCAGCAGCCGGGGACAGGGGAGTTACACCTTC
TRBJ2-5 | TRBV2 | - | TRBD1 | CASSPQQGAGETQYF | TGTGCCAGCAGCCCGCAACAGGGGGCCGGGGAGACCCAGTACTTC
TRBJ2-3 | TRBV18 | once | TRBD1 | CASNNRDSVTDTQYF | TGTGCCAGCAACAACCGGGACAGTGTCACAGATACGCAGTATTTT
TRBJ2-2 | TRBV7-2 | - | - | CASSLKAGYAGELFF | TGTGCCAGCAGCTTGAAGGCGGGGTATGCCGGGGAGCTGTTTTTT
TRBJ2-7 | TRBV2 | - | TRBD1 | CASSLLGQGRQYF | TGTGCCAGCAGCCTCTTGGGACAGGGAAGGCAGTACTTC
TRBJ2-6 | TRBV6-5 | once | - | CASSYVAGANVLTF | TGTGCCAGCAGTTATGTAGCTGGGGCCAACGTCCTGACTTTC
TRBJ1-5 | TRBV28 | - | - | CASSFLGGHQPQHF | TGTGCCAGCAGTTTCCTAGGAGGGCATCAGCCCCAGCATTTT
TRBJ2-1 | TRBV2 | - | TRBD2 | CASSEARGLRRTSGYNEQFF | TGTGCCAGCAGTGAAGCGAGGGGATTAAGGAGGACTAGCGGTTACAATGAGCAGTTCTTC
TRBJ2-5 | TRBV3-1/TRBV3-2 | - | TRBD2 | CASSQPSGLQETQYF | TGTGCCAGCAGCCAACCTAGCGGACTGCAAGAGACCCAGTACTTC
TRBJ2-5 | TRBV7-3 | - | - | CASSVQWGPQETQYF | TGTGCCAGCAGCGTGCAATGGGGCCCCCAAGAGACCCAGTACTTC
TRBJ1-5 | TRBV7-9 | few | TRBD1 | CASSYSQGVNQPQHF | TGTGCCAGCAGCTATTCACAGGGGGTCAATCAGCCCCAGCATTTT
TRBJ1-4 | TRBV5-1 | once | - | CASSLPGEKLFF | TGCGCCAGCAGTTTACCGGGGGAAAAACTGTTTTTT
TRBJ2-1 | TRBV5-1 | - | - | CASSLGASYNEQFF | TGCGCCAGCAGCTTGGGGGCGTCCTACAATGAGCAGTTCTTC
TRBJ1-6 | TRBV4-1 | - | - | CASSQGYQESSPLHF | TGCGCCAGCAGCCAAGGCTATCAGGAATCTTCACCCCTCCACTTT
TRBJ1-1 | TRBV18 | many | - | CASSPKQNTEAFF | TGTGCCAGCTCACCGAAACAGAACACTGAAGCTTTCTTT
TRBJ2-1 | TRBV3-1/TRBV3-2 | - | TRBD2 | CASSQVGLAGGHEQFF | TGTGCCAGCAGCCAGGTGGGACTAGCGGGGGGCCATGAGCAGTTCTTC
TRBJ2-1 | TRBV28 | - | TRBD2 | CASSRLAAMNNEQFF | TGTGCCAGCAGCAGACTAGCGGCTATGAACAATGAGCAGTTCTTC
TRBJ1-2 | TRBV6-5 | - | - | CASRIGQPYGYTF | TGTGCCAGCAGGATTGGACAGCCCTATGGCTACACCTTC
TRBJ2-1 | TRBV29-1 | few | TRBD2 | CSVFSPGLAGGTYNEQFF | TGCAGCGTCTTCTCTCCGGGACTAGCGGGGGGGACCTACAATGAGCAGTTCTTC
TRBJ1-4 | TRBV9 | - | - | CASSVVGGDEKLFF | TGTGCCAGCAGCGTAGTCGGAGGGGACGAAAAACTGTTTTTT
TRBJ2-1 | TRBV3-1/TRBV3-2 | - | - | CASSLSEGGRDEQFF | TGTGCCAGCAGCCTTAGCGAGGGGGGGCGGGATGAGCAGTTCTTC
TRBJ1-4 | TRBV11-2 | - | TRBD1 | CASSLDRGFNEKLFF | TGTGCCAGCAGCTTAGACAGGGGGTTTAATGAAAAACTGTTTTTT
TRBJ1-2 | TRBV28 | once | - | CASSLPGDYGYTF | TGTGCCAGCAGTTTGCCAGGGGACTATGGCTACACCTTC
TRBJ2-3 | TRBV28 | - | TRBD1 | CASSPGQVWNTQYF | TGTGCCAGCAGTCCCGGACAGGTGTGGAATACGCAGTATTTT
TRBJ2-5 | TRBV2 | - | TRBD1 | CAGRGQGAPQETQYF | TGTGCCGGAAGAGGACAGGGGGCTCCTCAAGAGACCCAGTACTTC
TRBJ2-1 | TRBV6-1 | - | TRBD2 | CASSELAGVTSSYNEQFF | TGTGCCAGCAGTGAACTAGCGGGAGTCACGAGCTCCTACAATGAGCAGTTCTTC
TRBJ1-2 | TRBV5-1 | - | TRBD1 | CASSPRTGVTVGYTF | TGCGCCAGCAGCCCGCGGACAGGGGTGACGGTCGGCTACACCTTC
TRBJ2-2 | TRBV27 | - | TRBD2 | CASSWGGSVAGELFF | TGTGCCAGCAGCTGGGGGGGGAGTGTGGCCGGGGAGCTGTTTTTT
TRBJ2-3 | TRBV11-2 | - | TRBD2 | CASSVGDLAGGRRDTQYF | TGTGCCAGCAGCGTGGGCGACCTAGCGGGGGGGCGAAGAGATACGCAGTATTTT
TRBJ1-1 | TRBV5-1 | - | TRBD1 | CASSLAGVTGAAFF | TGCGCCAGCAGCTTGGCCGGTGTGACAGGGGCAGCTTTCTTT
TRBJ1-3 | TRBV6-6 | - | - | CASSYGSSGNTIYF | TGTGCCAGCAGTTACGGCTCCTCTGGAAACACCATATATTTT
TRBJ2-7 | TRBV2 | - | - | CASSERWLTYEQYF | TGTGCCAGCAGTGAACGGTGGTTAACCTACGAGCAGTACTTC
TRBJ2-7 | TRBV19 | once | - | CASSIEASVSYEQYF | TGTGCCAGTAGTATAGAGGCTAGCGTGTCCTACGAGCAGTACTTC
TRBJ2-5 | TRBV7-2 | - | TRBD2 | CASSLPSGGRETQYF | TGTGCCAGCAGCTTACCCTCGGGGGGGCGGGAGACCCAGTACTTC
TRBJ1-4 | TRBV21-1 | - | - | CASSKALLEDSNEKLFF | TGTGCCAGCAGCAAAGCGCTTTTAGAGGATTCGAATGAAAAACTGTTTTTT
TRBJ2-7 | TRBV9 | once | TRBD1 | CASSFSNRGKSSYEQYF | TGTGCCAGCAGCTTTAGCAACAGGGGAAAAAGCTCCTACGAGCAGTACTTC
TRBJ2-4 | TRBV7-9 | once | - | CASSPGSRNIQYF | TGTGCCAGCAGCCCCGGCTCTAGAAACATTCAGTACTTC
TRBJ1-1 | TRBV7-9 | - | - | CASSLGGLTEAFF | TGTGCCAGCAGCTTAGGGGGGCTCACTGAAGCTTTCTTT
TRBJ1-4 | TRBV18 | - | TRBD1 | CASSPDRVSNEKLFF | TGTGCCAGCTCACCAGACAGGGTCTCTAATGAAAAACTGTTTTTT